These 32 T cell receptor beta chains originate from one sample sequenced in a study of breast tumors, draining lymph nodes, adjacent tissues. Using its own MiXCR run on the multiplex PCR reads, TCRdb lists one record per CDR3 protein. In the table there are roughly 130,000 distinct CDR3 sequences, approximately 30% of which are singletons. Axillary draining lymph nodes of breast cancer patients supplied the node samples. Sequencing was carried out using axillary lymph node tissue. The receptors were gathered from a female donor with breast cancer. Some clones in this sample may be carry-over from other donors' samples.

V usage is TRBV19 and J usage is TRBJ1-4; 8 nucleotides agree with TRBD1. The V gene's germline CDR1 is LNHDA and CDR2 SQIVND (reference sequence). CDR3 size: 21 residues. The J segment lost 11 bases and the V segment lost 8 bases, leaving 34 bases of the junction unmatched. In DNA form, the CDR3 reads TGTGCCAGTTCATCAGGGACAGGCTACCTCGGGTTGAAGAATAATGAATTGAAACTGTTTTTT. Protein product: CASSSGTGYLGLKNNELKLFF.

Ten or more counts support this clonotype. The rearrangement joins TRBV3-1 to TRBJ1-6; 8 positions match TRBD1. Germline V gives CDR1 LGHDT, CDR2 YNNKEL (reference sequence). CDR3 length equals 14 residues. V dropped 4 bases and J dropped 10; count of bases not matched to a gene: 6. CDR3: CASSRGQGRSPLHF. The CDR3, as DNA: TGTGCCAGCAGCCGTGGACAGGGTCGATCACCCCTCCACTTT.

This clonotype has at least ten counts. The chain's CDR3 is CASSTTGGNQPQHF. The CDR3 coding sequence is TGTGCCAGTAGCACTACAGGGGGCAATCAGCCCCAGCATTTT. V gene TRBV19 combines with J gene TRBJ1-5, with 7 bases identical to TRBD1. Trimming removed 6 bases from V and 2 bases from J; junction bases left unmatched: 4. This CDR3 has 14 amino acids. Germline loops: CDR1 LNHDA, CDR2 SQIVND (reference sequence).

There are a few counts of this clonotype. The V call is TRBV6-5, the J call TRBJ2-7; D is possibly TRBD1 or TRBD2 (6 bases each). Germline V gene data show CDR1 as MNHEY and CDR2 as SVGAGI. The CDR3 runs 17 residues. V was cut by 6 bases and J by 3 bases, with 24 bases left in between. CDR3 DNA: TGTGCCAGCAGGCGAAAGGGGGGCCGTACCTTTCTCTACGAGCAGTACTTC. Translated, it gives CASRRKGGRTFLYEQYF.

This clonotype has at least ten counts. The chain carries TRBV24-1 and TRBJ2-2; D unclear. The CDR3 runs 14 residues. CDR1 and CDR2 from the germline V gene are KGHDR and SFDVKD. Trimming removed 10 bases at V and 0 bases at J, with 11 bases between. The CDR3 reads CATGSDSNTGELFF. The CDR3 region has the DNA TGTGCCACGGGAAGCGACTCGAACACCGGGGAGCTGTTTTTT.

A remark on this clonotype: A much larger clone lies a single base off, so this may be a read error. The CDR3 bases are TGTGCCAGCAGTGTTACGGGGGGATGGGCGACTGATGAAAAACTGTTTTTT. Protein sequence: CASSVTGGWATDEKLFF. This chain uses TRBV10-3 with TRBJ1-4; perhaps TRBD1 as D (5 bases). Looked up from germline, CDR1 is ENHRY and CDR2 is SYGVKD. The CDR3 is 17 residues long.

This clonotype was counted ten times or more. This rearrangement joins TRBV6-5 to TRBJ2-7; TRBD1 agrees at 8 bases. This CDR3 is 14 amino acids long. V was pared by 5 bases and J by 0 bases, with 3 bases of the junction left unmatched. CDR1 and CDR2 (germline): MNHEY, SVGAGI. The CDR3 bases are TGTGCCAGCAGTACCGGGACAGGCTCCTACGAGCAGTACTTC. Translating it yields CASSTGTGSYEQYF.

At least ten counts were recorded for this clonotype. The gene calls are TRBV6-1 and TRBJ2-7; the D is unclear. CDR3 length equals 11 residues. Looked up from germline, CDR1 is MNHNS and CDR2 is SASEGT. V lost 5 bases and J lost 3, with 5 bases in between. This CDR3 reads CASSHYYEQYF. Written as DNA, the CDR3 is TGTGCCAGCAGTCATTACTACGAGCAGTACTTC.

This clonotype was counted many times. The chain joins TRBV20-1 to TRBJ1-2; 9 nucleotides agree with TRBD1. V was pared by 6 bases and J by 4 bases, with 3 bases of the junction left unmatched. The CDR3 runs 12 residues. Germline V gene lookup returns CDR1 DFQATT and CDR2 SNEGSKA (reference sequence). CDR3 amino acids: CSAPTGGYGYTF. CDR3 nucleotide sequence: TGCAGTGCCCCGACAGGGGGCTATGGCTACACCTTC.

As to this clonotype: Given the absence of the conserved phenylalanine or tryptophan at the CDR3 end, a read error is likely. No DNA is shown, since the ends of the CDR3 on it are uncertain; the CDR3 is the one TCRdb lists. The chain uses TRBV7-2 and TRBJ2-5; the DNA was not compared with TRBD1, the D call given in the table. CDR1 is SGHTA and CDR2 is FQGNSA in the germline V gene. The CDR3 sequence runs 14 residues, both termini included. CDR3 residues: CASSLQQGGETKYL.

This clonotype was seen more than once but under ten times. The rearrangement joins TRBV28 to TRBJ2-5; D is perhaps TRBD1 or TRBD2 (5 bases each). Per the germline V gene, CDR1 is MDHEN and CDR2 is SYDVKM. This CDR3 spans 19 amino acids. Trimming took off 6 bases at V and 2 bases at J, with 28 bases between the two ends. CDR3 residues: CASSYPLLPGSSGQETQYF. CDR3 DNA: TGTGCCAGCAGCTATCCCCTCCTGCCAGGGAGTTCGGGGCAAGAGACCCAGTACTTC.

This clonotype was seen many times. The V call is TRBV3-1, the J call TRBJ1-6; 10 bases agree with TRBD1. V lost 2 bases and J lost 17; bases outside the gene matches: 6. The CDR3 has 13 amino acids. Germline CDR1 and CDR2: LGHDT and YNNKEL (reference sequence). CDR3 DNA sequence: TGTGCCAGCAGCCAAATGGACGGGACAGGGGTCCACTTT. It codes for CASSQMDGTGVHF.

V usage is TRBV5-1 and J usage is TRBJ2-7, with D tentatively TRBD1 (5 bases). This CDR3 region has 15 residues. V was trimmed by 5 bases and J by 0 bases, leaving 15 bases between them. Germline CDR1 and CDR2: SGHRS and YFSETQ. The CDR3 region has the DNA TGCGCCAGCAGGCAATATGAACAGGACTCCTACGAGCAGTACTTC. This encodes CASRQYEQDSYEQYF.

The sample holds many counts of this clonotype. The chain joins TRBV3-1 to TRBJ1-2; 7 bases align to TRBD1. Per the germline V gene, CDR1 is LGHDT and CDR2 is YNNKEL (reference sequence). Unmatched junction bases numbered 10, after V lost 4 bases and J lost 5 bases. The CDR3 runs 15 residues. Here the CDR3 reads CASSPAAGGGYGYTF. DNA for the CDR3: TGTGCCAGCAGCCCCGCGGCAGGGGGAGGATATGGCTACACCTTC.

Turning to this clonotype: A much larger clonotype is one base distant, so this may be a read error. The V and J genes are TRBV6-5 and TRBJ1-4; D uncertain. This CDR3 is built from 15 residues. Trimming shortened V by 5 bases and J by 4 bases, and 14 bases separated the two germline ends. Germline V gene lookup returns CDR1 MNHEY and CDR2 SVGAGI. CDR3 sequence reads: CASSHGGGINEKLFF. DNA of the CDR3: TGTGCCAGCAGTCACGGTGGAGGGATTAATGAAAAACTGTTTTTT.

This clonotype was counted ten times or more. This rearrangement joins TRBV11-2 to TRBJ2-2, with D tentatively TRBD1 (6 bases). V lost 7 bases, J lost 4 bases, and 19 bases lay in between. This CDR3 spans 16 amino acids. From germline, CDR1 is SGHAT and CDR2 FQNNGV. The CDR3 sequence is CASTKIPQGFTGELFF. Here the CDR3 DNA reads TGTGCCAGCACCAAAATCCCACAGGGTTTCACCGGGGAGCTGTTTTTT.

The chain has TRBV4-1 and TRBJ1-1; 9 bases match TRBD1. The CDR3 extends over 14 amino acids. Trimming took 1 base from V and 3 from J; bases not matched to a gene: 0. In germline, CDR1 is MGHRA, CDR2 YSYEKL. The CDR3 region is CASSQGQGDTEAFF. As DNA, the CDR3 is TGCGCCAGCAGCCAAGGACAGGGGGACACTGAAGCTTTCTTT.

Ten or more counts support this clonotype. The rearrangement joins TRBV19 to TRBJ1-2; D unresolved. In germline, CDR1 is LNHDA, CDR2 SQIVND (reference sequence). V lost 3 bases, J lost 8 bases, and 13 bases lay in between. CDR3 length equals 13 residues. CDR3 sequence: CASSIAKGGGYTF. CDR3 coding DNA: TGTGCCAGTAGTATCGCGAAGGGAGGAGGCTACACCTTC.

This clonotype was recorded many times. The gene calls are TRBV29-1 and TRBJ2-1, with 10 bases identical to TRBD2. CDR3 length equals 19 residues. Germline values: CDR1 SQVTM, CDR2 ANQGSEA. V was pared by 6 bases and J by 5 bases, with 22 bases of the junction left unmatched. The CDR3 DNA follows: TGCAGCGTCCGGCCGTGGGACCTGCTGGCCACTAGCGGGGACAATGAGCAGTTCTTC. This encodes CSVRPWDLLATSGDNEQFF.

The chain joins TRBV6-1 to TRBJ1-6; D might be TRBD1 (5 bases). The CDR3 is 14 residues long. V was shortened by 5 bases and J by 7 bases, with 12 bases between the two germline ends. CDR1 and CDR2 (germline): MNHNS, SASEGT. CDR3 sequence (DNA): TGTGCCAGCAGTCTGGGACCCCTCAATTCACCCCTCCACTTT. Its translation: CASSLGPLNSPLHF.

There are many counts of this clonotype. The chain combines TRBV6-6 with TRBJ1-2; a possible D gene is TRBD1 (5 bases). Germline V lookup: CDR1 MNHNY, CDR2 SVGAGI (reference sequence). The CDR3 covers 14 residues. V was pared by 5 bases and J by 7 bases, with 17 bases between. CDR3 residues: CASSLGDGLRGYTF. The CDR3 nucleotides read TGTGCCAGCAGTCTCGGGGACGGCTTGCGTGGCTACACCTTC.

In this sample, this clonotype turned up many times. The J gene is TRBJ1-2, the V gene TRBV28; D is undetermined. The V gene lost 6 bases and the J gene lost 12 bases, with 26 bases spanning the gap. CDR1 and CDR2 from the germline V gene are MDHEN and SYDVKM. This CDR3 spans 15 amino acids. CDR3 in amino acids: CASSLSPAAVWRNTF. The CDR3 DNA sequence: TGTGCCAGCAGCCTATCCCCGGCAGCAGTATGGAGGAACACCTTC.

This clonotype was recorded many times. This chain uses TRBV6-6 with TRBJ2-1, with D possibly being TRBD1 (5 bases). Germline CDR1 and CDR2: MNHNY and SVGAGI (reference sequence). Deletions cut 6 bases from V and 0 bases from J, with 12 bases between. CDR3 length: 15 amino acids. In nucleotides, the CDR3 is TGTGCCAGCAGACTAAGACAGCGCTCCTACAATGAGCAGTTCTTC. It translates to CASRLRQRSYNEQFF.

This clonotype occurred many times. The rearrangement links TRBV19 to TRBJ2-6, with 7 bases matching TRBD1. The CDR3 spans 18 residues. Germline V gene sequence: CDR1 LNHDA, CDR2 SQIVND (reference sequence). Germline trimming cut 7 bases from V and 3 bases from J; bases unmatched to any gene: 15. As DNA, the CDR3 is TGTGCCAGTACCCCCCTGGGACAGACCTTTGGTGGGGCCAACGTCCTGACTTTC. Its translation: CASTPLGQTFGGANVLTF.

About this clonotype itself: This may arise from a read error, as a much more abundant clone is one base away. The CDR3 sequence: CASSYSMKNYYGCTF. The CDR3 DNA sequence: TGTGCCAGCAGTTACTCGATGAAGAACTACTATGGCTGCACCTTC. The chain combines TRBV6-5 with TRBJ1-2; the D is unclear. Germline loops: CDR1 MNHEY, CDR2 SVGAGI. The CDR3 runs 15 residues.

This clonotype was seen at least ten times. V gene TRBV9 combines with J gene TRBJ2-1; 9 positions match TRBD1. The CDR3 loop spans 15 amino acids. After removal of 2 bases from V and 2 bases from J, the junction contained 2 bases not matched to a gene. Germline CDR1 is SGDLS and CDR2 is YYNGEE. This chain's CDR3 is CASSVGQGTYNEQFF. CDR3 nucleotides: TGTGCCAGCAGCGTGGGACAGGGAACCTACAATGAGCAGTTCTTC. Together with reference TRBV9 and TRBJ2-1, the CDR3 gives the full variable domain: DSGVTQTPKHLITATGQRVTLRCSPRSGDLSVYWYQQSLDQGLQFLIQYYNGEERAKGNILERFSAQQFPDLHSELNLSSLELGDSALYFCASSVGQGTYNEQFFGPGTRLTVL.

The chain couples TRBV5-1 to TRBJ1-1; D remains unclear. CDR1 SGHRS and CDR2 YFSETQ come from the germline V gene. The CDR3 has 12 amino acids. V lost 3 bases to trimming and J lost 1 base, with 4 bases between them. CDR3 sequence (DNA): TGCGCCAGCAGCTCGACGAACACTGAAGCTTTCTTT. Residues: CASSSTNTEAFF.

CDR3 amino acids: CASTETGTSDTDTQYF. In DNA form, the CDR3 reads TGTGCCAGCACCGAAACCGGGACTAGCGACACAGATACGCAGTATTTT. This chain links TRBV28 with TRBJ2-3; 10 bases map to TRBD2. V shed 7 bases, J shed 2 bases, and the junction held 9 bases outside the gene matches. The CDR3 runs 16 residues. Germline loops: CDR1 MDHEN, CDR2 SYDVKM. Full variable domain (outside the CDR3, taken from reference TRBV28 and TRBJ2-3): DVKVTQSSRYLVKRTGEKVFLECVQDMDHENMFWYRQDPGLGLRLIYFSYDVKMKEKGDIPEGYSVSREKKERFSLILESASTNQTSMYLCASTETGTSDTDTQYFGPGTRLTVL.

This clonotype was recorded many times. The chain joins TRBV30 to TRBJ2-3, with 7 bases lining up with TRBD2. Germline V gene sequence: CDR1 GTSNPN, CDR2 SVGIG (reference sequence). With 4 bases clipped from V and 2 bases from J, the junction kept 6 bases outside the gene matches. This CDR3 spans 14 amino acids. The CDR3 sequence: CAWTGGGNTDTQYF. CDR3 DNA: TGTGCCTGGACTGGGGGGGGAAACACAGATACGCAGTATTTT. Full variable domain (rest looked up from reference TRBV30 and TRBJ2-3): SQTIHQWPATLVQPVGSPLSLECTVEGTSNPNLYWYRQAAGRGLQLLFYSVGIGQISSEVPQNLSASRPQDRQFILSSKKLLLSDSGFYLCAWTGGGNTDTQYFGPGTRLTVL.

This clonotype was recorded many times. V is TRBV7-2 and J is TRBJ2-7; D is unresolved. V lost 1 base and J 3 bases, leaving 10 bases between the germline ends. The CDR3 length is 14 residues. Germline lookup yields CDR1 SGHTA and CDR2 FQGNSA. As DNA, the CDR3 is TGTGCCAGCAGCTTAGACGTAGGCTACTACGAGCAGTACTTC. Amino acid sequence: CASSLDVGYYEQYF.

The chain employs TRBV12-5 and TRBJ2-7; D may match TRBD1 or TRBD2 (6 bases each). Germline values: CDR1 LGHNT, CDR2 FRNRAP. This CDR3 has 15 residues. The CDR3 region is CASSLWGAQVGAQYV. Written as DNA, the CDR3 is TGTGCCAGCAGTTTATGGGGGGCCCAAGTAGGAGCGCAGTACGTC.

This clonotype was picked up many times. This chain uses TRBV20-1 with TRBJ2-7, with no clear D. The CDR3 is made up of 14 amino acids. V lost 6 bases to trimming and J lost 1 base, with 16 bases between them. CDR1 DFQATT and CDR2 SNEGSKA come from the germline V gene (reference sequence). CDR3 coding DNA: TGCAGTGCGAGTAGCTCACAGTCTTCCTACGAGCAGTACGTC. It yields the protein CSASSSQSSYEQYV.